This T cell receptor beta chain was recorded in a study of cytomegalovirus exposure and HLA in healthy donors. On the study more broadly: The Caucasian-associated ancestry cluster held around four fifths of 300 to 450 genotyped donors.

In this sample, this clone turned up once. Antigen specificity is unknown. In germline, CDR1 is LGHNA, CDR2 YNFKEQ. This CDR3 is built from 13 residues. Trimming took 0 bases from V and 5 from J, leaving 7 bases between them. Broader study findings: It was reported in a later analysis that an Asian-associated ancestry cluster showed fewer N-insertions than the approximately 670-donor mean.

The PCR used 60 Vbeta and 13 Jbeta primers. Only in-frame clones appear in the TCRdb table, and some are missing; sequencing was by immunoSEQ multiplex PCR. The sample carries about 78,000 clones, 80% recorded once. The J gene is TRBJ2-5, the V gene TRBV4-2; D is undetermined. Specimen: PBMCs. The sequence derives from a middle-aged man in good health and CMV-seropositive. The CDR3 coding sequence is TGTGCCAGCAGCCAAGACTATAGTGAGACCCAGTACTTC. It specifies CASSQDYSETQYF.